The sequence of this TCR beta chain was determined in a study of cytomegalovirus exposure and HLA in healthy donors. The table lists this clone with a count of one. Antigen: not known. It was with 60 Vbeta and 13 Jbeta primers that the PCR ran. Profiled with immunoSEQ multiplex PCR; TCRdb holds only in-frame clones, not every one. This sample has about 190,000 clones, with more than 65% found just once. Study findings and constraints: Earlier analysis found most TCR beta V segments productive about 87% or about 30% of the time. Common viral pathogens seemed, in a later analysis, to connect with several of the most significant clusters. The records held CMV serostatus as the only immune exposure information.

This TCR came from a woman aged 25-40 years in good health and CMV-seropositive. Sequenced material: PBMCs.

As DNA, the CDR3 is TGTGCCAGCAGCCCCGGGAGAGCGGGAGGGCGGGTCAATGAGCAGTTCTTC. Its translation: CASSPGRAGGRVNEQFF. The V gene is TRBV7-9, the J gene TRBJ2-1; 10 bases map to TRBD2. Germline trimming cut 5 bases from V and 6 bases from J; bases unmatched to any gene: 13. The CDR3 consists of 17 residues. Germline CDR1 SEHNR, CDR2 FQNEAQ (reference sequence).